Listed here is a single TCR beta chain. What it recognizes is unknown. Germline V CDR1 and CDR2: DFQATT, SNEGSKA (reference sequence). This CDR3 contains 14 residues. TCRdb re-called the 5' RACE reads, yielding one record per CDR3 amino acid sequence without DNA. In all, the sample yields hundreds of thousands of distinct CDR3 sequences. This sample was included in a study of T cells expressing NK-cell markers. Study at large: With respect to HCMV, seven of the eight sequenced donors were seropositive, and one was seronegative.

Study-level results: In a group of several donors, dominant NKG2C+ clonotypes represented 1.0-7.0% of CD8+ T cells.

Sequencing was performed on blood T cells: a sorted CD56 or NKG2C T cell subset, CD4+ or CD8+ T cells, or bulk PBMC T cells (not recorded which). The receptor comes from a woman between 18 and 70 years old in good health. The rearrangement joins TRBV20-1 to TRBJ1-6; with no DNA, the TCRdb D assignment of TRBD1 cannot be verified. The CDR3 loop is CSANLDSSNSPLHF.